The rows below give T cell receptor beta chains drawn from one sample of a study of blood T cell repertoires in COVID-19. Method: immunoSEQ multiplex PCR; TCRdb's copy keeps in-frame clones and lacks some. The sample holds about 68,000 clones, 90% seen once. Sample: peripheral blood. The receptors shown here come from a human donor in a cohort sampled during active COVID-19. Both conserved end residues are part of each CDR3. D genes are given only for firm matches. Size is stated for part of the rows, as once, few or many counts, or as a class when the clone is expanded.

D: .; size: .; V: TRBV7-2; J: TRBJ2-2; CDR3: CASSLAGTGTNTGELFF; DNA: TGTGCCAGCAGCTTAGCGGGAACCGGGACGAACACCGGGGAGCTGTTTTTT
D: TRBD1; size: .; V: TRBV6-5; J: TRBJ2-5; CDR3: CASSDRARETQYF; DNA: TGTGCCAGCAGCGACAGGGCAAGGGAGACCCAGTACTTC
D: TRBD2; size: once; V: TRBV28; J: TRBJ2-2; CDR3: CASDPGLAPSRAGELFF; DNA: TGTGCCAGCGATCCGGGACTAGCCCCTTCGAGGGCCGGGGAGCTGTTTTTT
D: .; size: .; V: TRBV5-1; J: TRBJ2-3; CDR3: CASSLSAATDTQYF; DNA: TGCGCCAGCAGCTTGAGCGCCGCCACAGATACGCAGTATTTT
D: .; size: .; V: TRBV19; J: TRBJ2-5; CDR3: CASSLGRGQGETQYF; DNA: TGTGCCAGTAGTCTAGGGAGGGGGCAGGGAGAGACCCAGTACTTC
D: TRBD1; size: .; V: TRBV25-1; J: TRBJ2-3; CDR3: CASSVTGGRTDTQYF; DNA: TGTGCCAGCAGCGTAACAGGGGGCCGCACAGATACGCAGTATTTT
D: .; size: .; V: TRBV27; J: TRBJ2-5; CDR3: CASSLSLGKRAETQYF; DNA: TGTGCCAGCAGTTTAAGTCTGGGGAAGCGGGCGGAGACCCAGTACTTC
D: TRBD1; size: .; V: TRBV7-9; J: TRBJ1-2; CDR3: CASRDDRENYGYTF; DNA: TGTGCCAGCAGAGACGACAGGGAAAACTATGGCTACACCTTC
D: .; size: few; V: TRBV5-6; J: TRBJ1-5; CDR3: CASSLRTLNQPQHF; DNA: TGTGCCAGCAGCTTGCGGACACTAAATCAGCCCCAGCATTTT
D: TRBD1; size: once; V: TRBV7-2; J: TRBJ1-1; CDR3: CASSSLDRENTEAFF; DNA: TGTGCCAGCAGCTCTTTGGACAGGGAGAACACTGAAGCTTTCTTT
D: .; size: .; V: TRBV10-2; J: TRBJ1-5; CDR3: CASSVSGEGYNQPQHF; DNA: TGCGCCAGCAGTGTTTCGGGGGAGGGCTACAATCAGCCCCAGCATTTT
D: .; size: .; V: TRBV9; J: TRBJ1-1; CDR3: CASSVGGEVGTEAFF; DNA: TGTGCCAGCAGCGTCGGGGGGGAGGTAGGCACTGAAGCTTTCTTT
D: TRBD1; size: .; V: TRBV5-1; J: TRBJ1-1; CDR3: CASSLGGQAALRTEAFF; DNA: TGCGCCAGCAGCTTGGGGGGACAGGCGGCTTTGAGGACTGAAGCTTTCTTT
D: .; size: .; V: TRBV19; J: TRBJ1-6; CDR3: CATGQHSYNSPLHF; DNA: TGTGCCACAGGGCAGCACTCCTATAATTCACCCCTCCACTTT
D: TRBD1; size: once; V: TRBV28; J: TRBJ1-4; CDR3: CASSLTRFRGQKPFF; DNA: TGTGCCAGCAGTTTAACCAGATTTAGGGGGCAGAAACCGTTTTTT
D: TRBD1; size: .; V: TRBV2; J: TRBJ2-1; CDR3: CASSEWDRAYNEQFF; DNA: TGTGCCAGCAGCGAATGGGACAGGGCCTACAATGAGCAGTTCTTC
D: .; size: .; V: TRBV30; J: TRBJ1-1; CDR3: CAWSLTGIPEAFF; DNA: TGTGCCTGGAGTCTTACAGGGATCCCTGAAGCTTTCTTT
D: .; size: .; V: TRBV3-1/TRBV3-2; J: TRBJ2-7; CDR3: CASSQAGVGSYEQYF; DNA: TGTGCCAGCAGCCAAGCGGGGGTAGGTTCCTACGAGCAGTACTTC
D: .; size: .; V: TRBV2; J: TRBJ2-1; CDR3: CASRYSLNNEQFF; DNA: TGTGCCAGCAGGTACTCTTTGAACAATGAGCAGTTCTTC
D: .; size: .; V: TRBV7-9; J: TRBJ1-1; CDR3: CASSLAQGGKAEAFF; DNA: TGTGCCAGCAGCTTAGCGCAAGGGGGAAAGGCTGAAGCTTTCTTT
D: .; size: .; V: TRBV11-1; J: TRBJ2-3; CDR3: CASSLARIDTQYF; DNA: TGTGCCAGCAGCTTAGCCCGTATAGATACGCAGTATTTT
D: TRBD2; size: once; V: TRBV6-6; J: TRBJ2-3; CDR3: CASSRLAGAGDTQYF; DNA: TGTGCCAGCAGCCGTCTAGCGGGGGCAGGGGATACGCAGTATTTT
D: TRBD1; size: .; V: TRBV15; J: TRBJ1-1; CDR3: CATGGQPNTEAFF; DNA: TGTGCCACCGGGGGACAGCCGAACACTGAAGCTTTCTTT
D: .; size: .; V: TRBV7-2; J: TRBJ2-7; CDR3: CASSPGGWVYEQYF; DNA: TGTGCCAGCAGCCCCGGAGGGTGGGTCTACGAGCAGTACTTC
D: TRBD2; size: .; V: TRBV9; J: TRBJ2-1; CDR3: CASSVAIPGTSGGSEQFF; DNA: TGTGCCAGCAGCGTAGCTATCCCTGGGACTAGCGGGGGATCTGAGCAGTTCTTC
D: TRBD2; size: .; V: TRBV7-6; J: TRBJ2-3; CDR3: CASSSPGLAGGRTDTQYF; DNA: TGTGCCAGCAGCTCTCCGGGACTAGCGGGGGGGCGCACAGATACGCAGTATTTT
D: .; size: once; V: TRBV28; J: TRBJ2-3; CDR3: CASSLRRGSTDTQYF; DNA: TGTGCCAGCAGTTTACGTAGGGGGAGCACAGATACGCAGTATTTT
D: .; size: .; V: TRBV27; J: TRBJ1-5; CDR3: CASSLRSISGDQPQHF; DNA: TGTGCCAGCAGTTTAAGGAGCATCTCCGGGGATCAGCCCCAGCATTTT
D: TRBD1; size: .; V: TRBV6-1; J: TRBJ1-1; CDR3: CASSEFPDRGEEAFF; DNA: TGTGCCAGCAGTGAATTCCCGGACAGGGGCGAGGAAGCTTTCTTT